These T cell receptor beta chains were read from a single sample in a study of T-cell reconstitution after alpha-beta-depleted transplantation in children. TCRdb used MiXCR to reprocess the PCR reads, holding one entry per CDR3 protein. The sample has about 200,000 distinct CDR3 sequences, approximately 7% seen once. The sample consisted of PBMCs, taken before TCRalphabeta/CD19-depleted stem cell transplant. All receptors come from a boy aged 2 to 10 with acute lymphoblastic leukemia, due to receive a stem cell transplant. Each CDR3 is given with its conserved first and last residue. A D gene is named only where the DNA matches it firmly. Size is stated for part of the rows, as once, few or many counts, or as a class when the clone is expanded.

abundance,d_gene,j_gene,v_gene,CDR3nt,CDR3aa
many,TRBD2,TRBJ2-7,TRBV28,TGTGCCAGCAGTTTAGTTCTAGCGGGAGGCAAATCTTCTTACGAGCAGTACTTC,CASSLVLAGGKSSYEQYF
few,NA,TRBJ2-5,TRBV12-5,TGTGCTAGTGGTCTCCACATCGGAGAGACCCAGTACTTC,CASGLHIGETQYF
many,TRBD1,TRBJ1-2,TRBV28,TGTGCCAGCAGTCCACTCGGGACAGGGACGTTTGGCTACACCTTC,CASSPLGTGTFGYTF
many,NA,TRBJ1-1,TRBV20-1,TGCAGTGCTAGTCGTGGGACGGGGAACCCTGAAGCTTTCTTT,CSASRGTGNPEAFF
many,NA,TRBJ1-2,TRBV20-1,TGCAGTGCTAGAAGGGTCGAACTCTATGGCTACACCTTC,CSARRVELYGYTF
few,TRBD1,TRBJ2-7,TRBV4-3,TGCGCCAGCAGCCAAGATGCTGGACAGGGACTCTACGAGCAGTACTTC,CASSQDAGQGLYEQYF
few,TRBD1,TRBJ1-2,TRBV20-1,TGCAGTGCTATTGGGGACAGGGACTATGGCTACACCTTC,CSAIGDRDYGYTF
many,NA,TRBJ2-1,TRBV7-9,TGTGCCAGCAGCTCCACAGGGTCCTACAATGAGCAGTTCTTC,CASSSTGSYNEQFF
many,NA,TRBJ2-7,TRBV7-9,TGTGCCAGCAGCTTGCCTGGGGGGAACGAGCAGTACTTC,CASSLPGGNEQYF
NA,NA,TRBJ2-1,TRBV29-1,TGCAGCGTTGAAGATCAGGGAGGGGGAGCCTACAATGAGCAGTTCTTC,CSVEDQGGGAYNEQFF
many,TRBD1,TRBJ1-4,TRBV7-2,TGTGCCAGCAGCTCCCAGACAGGGCGTCCTGAAAAACTGTTTTTT,CASSSQTGRPEKLFF
many,NA,TRBJ2-2,TRBV11-2,TGTGCCAGCAGCTTATCCGGGCTGAACACCGGGGAGCTGTTTTTT,CASSLSGLNTGELFF
many,TRBD2,TRBJ2-7,TRBV7-2,TGTGCCAGCAGCTACGGGACTAGCGGGAGATGGGAGCAGTACTTC,CASSYGTSGRWEQYF
NA,NA,TRBJ1-5,TRBV10-3,TGTGCCATCAGTGAGGGGAATCAGCCCCAGCATTTT,CAISEGNQPQHF
few,TRBD1,TRBJ2-7,TRBV7-2,TGTGCCAGCAGCTTGACAGGGGGGGGCGAGCAGTACTTC,CASSLTGGGEQYF
few,TRBD2,TRBJ2-7,TRBV9,TGTGCCAGCAGCCCCCGGGGTAGCGGGGGGGCCTACGAGCAGTACTTC,CASSPRGSGGAYEQYF
NA,TRBD2,TRBJ2-1,TRBV2,TGTGCCAGCAGAAGCGGGACAGGTGGCTTGACTAGCGGGGAGAGATACAATGAGCAGTTCTTC,CASRSGTGGLTSGERYNEQFF
few,TRBD1,TRBJ1-5,TRBV7-6,TGTGCCAGCAGCCGTAACAGGGGGCGGTCGGGGAAAAGCAATCAGCCCCAGCATTTT,CASSRNRGRSGKSNQPQHF
many,TRBD2,TRBJ2-7,TRBV5-1,TGCGCCAGCAGCCCGACTAGCGCGACCTACGAGCAGTACTTC,CASSPTSATYEQYF
many,TRBD1,TRBJ1-5,TRBV15,TGTGCCACCAGCAGCGTACAGGGGCGGAGGAGCAATCAGCCCCAGCATTTT,CATSSVQGRRSNQPQHF